Described below is a single T cell receptor (beta chain) sequence and its context. The entry originates in a study of blood T cell repertoires in COVID-19. Study information: The United States, Italy and Spain provided the acute and convalescent COVID-19 samples.

V gave up 6 bases and J gave up 9 bases; unmatched junction bases: 8. The CDR3 runs to 14 residues. CDR1 MNHEY and CDR2 SVGEGT come from the germline V gene. Authors' methods: Amplification with reference gene primers provided the estimates of nucleated cell counts. Assay used: immunoSEQ multiplex PCR; TCRdb lists only in-frame clones, some missing. Clonal size and the V and J genes are those of that table, whereas D and trimming came from the DNA. The sample has over 200,000 clones; roughly 90% are singletons. The sequencing input was peripheral blood. The clonotype was recovered from a human donor in a cohort sampled during active COVID-19. V gene TRBV6-2 or TRBV6-3 combines with J gene TRBJ1-3, with TRBD1 matching 10 bases. The CDR3 is CASSGDRGTSTIYF. CDR3 nucleotides: TGTGCCAGCAGCGGGGACAGGGGAACTAGCACCATATATTTT.